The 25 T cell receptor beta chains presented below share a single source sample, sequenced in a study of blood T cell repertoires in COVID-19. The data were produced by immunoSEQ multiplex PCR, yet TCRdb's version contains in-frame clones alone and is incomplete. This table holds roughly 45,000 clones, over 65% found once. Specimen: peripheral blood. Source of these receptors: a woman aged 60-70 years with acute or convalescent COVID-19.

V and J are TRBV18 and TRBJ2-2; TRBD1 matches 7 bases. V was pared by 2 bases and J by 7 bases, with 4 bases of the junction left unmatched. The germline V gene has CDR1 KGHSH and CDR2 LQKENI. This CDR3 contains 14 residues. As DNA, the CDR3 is TGTGCCAGCTCACCAGGGACAGACCTCGGGGAGCTGTTTTTT. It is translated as CASSPGTDLGELFF.

The CDR3 DNA reads TGTGCCAGCAGTGAACTATCCGCAGCTGGTGGGGCCCAAGCACCCCTCCACTTT. This encodes CASSELSAAGGAQAPLHF. The rearrangement links TRBV6-1 to TRBJ1-6, with a tentative D call TRBD1 (5 bases). The CDR3 sequence is 18 residues long. V lost 2 bases, J lost 11 bases, and 25 bases lay in between. CDR1 is MNHNS and CDR2 is SASEGT in the germline V gene.

DNA for the CDR3: TGCAGCGCCCTCCGGGGACAGGGGAGGTCGTATGGCTACACCTTC. Its protein is CSALRGQGRSYGYTF. V gene TRBV29-1 combines with J gene TRBJ1-2; TRBD1 matches 10 bases. The V segment lost 7 bases and the J segment 5 bases; nucleotides outside the gene matches: 13. Germline CDR1 is SQVTM and CDR2 is ANQGSEA. The CDR3 contains 15 residues.

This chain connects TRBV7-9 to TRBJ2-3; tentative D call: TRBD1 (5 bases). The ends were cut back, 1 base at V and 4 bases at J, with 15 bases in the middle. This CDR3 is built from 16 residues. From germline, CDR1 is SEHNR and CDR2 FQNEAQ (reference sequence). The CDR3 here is CASSLVSGSASDTQYF. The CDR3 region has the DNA TGTGCCAGCAGCTTAGTGTCAGGGTCGGCATCAGATACGCAGTATTTT.

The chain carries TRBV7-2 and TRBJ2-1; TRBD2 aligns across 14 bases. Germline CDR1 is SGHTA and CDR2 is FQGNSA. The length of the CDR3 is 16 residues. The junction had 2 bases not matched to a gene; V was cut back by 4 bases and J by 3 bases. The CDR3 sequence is CASSSGLAGDYNEQFF. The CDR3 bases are TGTGCCAGCAGCTCGGGACTAGCGGGAGACTACAATGAGCAGTTCTTC.

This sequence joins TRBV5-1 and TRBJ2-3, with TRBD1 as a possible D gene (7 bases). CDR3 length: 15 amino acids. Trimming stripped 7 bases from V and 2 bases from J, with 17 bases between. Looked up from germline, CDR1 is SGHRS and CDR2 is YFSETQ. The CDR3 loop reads CASGPTGRFTDTQYF. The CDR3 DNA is TGCGCCAGCGGGCCGACAGGGAGGTTCACAGATACGCAGTATTTT.

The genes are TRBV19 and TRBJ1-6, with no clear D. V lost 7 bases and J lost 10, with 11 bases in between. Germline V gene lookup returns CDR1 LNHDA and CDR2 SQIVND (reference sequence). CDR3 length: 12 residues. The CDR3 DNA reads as TGTGCCAGTACTCGGGTAGGATCACCCCTCCACTTT. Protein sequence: CASTRVGSPLHF.

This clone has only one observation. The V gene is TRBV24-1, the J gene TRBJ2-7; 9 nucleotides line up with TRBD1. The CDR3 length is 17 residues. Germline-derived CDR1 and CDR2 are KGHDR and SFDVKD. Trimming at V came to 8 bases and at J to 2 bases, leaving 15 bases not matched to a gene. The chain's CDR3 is CATTGDRARESPYEQYF. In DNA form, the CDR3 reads TGTGCCACCACTGGGGACAGGGCACGGGAATCCCCCTACGAGCAGTACTTC.

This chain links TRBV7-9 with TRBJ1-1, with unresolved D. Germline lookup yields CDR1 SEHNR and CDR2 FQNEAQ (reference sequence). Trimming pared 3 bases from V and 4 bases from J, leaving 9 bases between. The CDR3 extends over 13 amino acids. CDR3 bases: TGTGCCAGCAGCTTGATCTCGGGCACTGAAGCTTTCTTT. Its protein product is CASSLISGTEAFF.

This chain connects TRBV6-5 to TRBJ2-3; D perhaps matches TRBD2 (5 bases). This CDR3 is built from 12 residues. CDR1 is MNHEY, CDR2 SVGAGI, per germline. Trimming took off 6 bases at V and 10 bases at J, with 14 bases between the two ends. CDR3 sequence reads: CASSRASSPQYF. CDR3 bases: TGTGCCAGCAGCAGAGCTAGCAGTCCGCAGTATTTT.

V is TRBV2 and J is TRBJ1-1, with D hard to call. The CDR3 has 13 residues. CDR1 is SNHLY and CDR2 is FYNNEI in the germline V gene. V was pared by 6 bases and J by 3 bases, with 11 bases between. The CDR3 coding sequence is TGTGCCAGCAGCGCTCAAAGCTACACTGAAGCTTTCTTT. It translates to CASSAQSYTEAFF.

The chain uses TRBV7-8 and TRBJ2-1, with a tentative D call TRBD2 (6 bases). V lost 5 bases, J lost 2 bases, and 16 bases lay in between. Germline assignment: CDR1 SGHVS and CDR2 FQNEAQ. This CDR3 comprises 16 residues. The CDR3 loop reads CASSRWGVGAYNEQFF. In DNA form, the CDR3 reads TGTGCCAGCAGCCGGTGGGGGGTCGGAGCCTACAATGAGCAGTTCTTC.

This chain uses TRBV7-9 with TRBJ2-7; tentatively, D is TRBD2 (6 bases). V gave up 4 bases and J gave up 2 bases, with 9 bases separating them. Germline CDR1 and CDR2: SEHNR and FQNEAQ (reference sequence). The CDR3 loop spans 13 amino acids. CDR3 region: CASSWAGPYEQYF. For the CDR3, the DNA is TGTGCCAGCAGCTGGGCGGGGCCCTACGAGCAGTACTTC.

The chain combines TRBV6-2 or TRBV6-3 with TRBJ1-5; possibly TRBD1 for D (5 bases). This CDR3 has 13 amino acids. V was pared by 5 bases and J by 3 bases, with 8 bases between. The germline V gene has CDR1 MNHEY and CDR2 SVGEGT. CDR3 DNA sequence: TGTGCCAGCAGTCAGGGCTTCAATCAGCCCCAGCATTTT. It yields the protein CASSQGFNQPQHF.

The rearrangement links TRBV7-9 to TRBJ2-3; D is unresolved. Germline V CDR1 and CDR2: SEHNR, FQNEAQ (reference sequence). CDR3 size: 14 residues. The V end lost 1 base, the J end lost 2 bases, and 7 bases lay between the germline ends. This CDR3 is CASSLDHPTDTQYF. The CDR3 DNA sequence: TGTGCCAGCAGCTTAGATCATCCCACAGATACGCAGTATTTT.

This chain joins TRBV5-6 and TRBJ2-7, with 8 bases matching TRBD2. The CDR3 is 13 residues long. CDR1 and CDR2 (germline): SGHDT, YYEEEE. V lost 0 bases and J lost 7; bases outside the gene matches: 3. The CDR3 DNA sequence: TGTGCCAGCAGCTTGGCGGGAGGGCGGGAGCAGTACTTC. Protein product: CASSLAGGREQYF.

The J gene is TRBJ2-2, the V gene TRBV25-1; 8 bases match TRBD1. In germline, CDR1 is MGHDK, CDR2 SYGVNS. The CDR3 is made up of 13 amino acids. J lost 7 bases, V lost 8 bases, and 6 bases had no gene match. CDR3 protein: CASVRGHGGELFF. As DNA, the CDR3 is TGTGCCAGCGTCAGGGGGCATGGCGGGGAGCTGTTTTTT.

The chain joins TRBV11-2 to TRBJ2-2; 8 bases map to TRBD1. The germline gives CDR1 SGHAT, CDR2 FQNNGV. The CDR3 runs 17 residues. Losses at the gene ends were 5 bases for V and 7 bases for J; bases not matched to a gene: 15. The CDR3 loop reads CASSQDGQGSWGGELFF. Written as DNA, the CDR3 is TGTGCCAGCAGCCAGGATGGACAGGGTTCTTGGGGCGGGGAGCTGTTTTTT.

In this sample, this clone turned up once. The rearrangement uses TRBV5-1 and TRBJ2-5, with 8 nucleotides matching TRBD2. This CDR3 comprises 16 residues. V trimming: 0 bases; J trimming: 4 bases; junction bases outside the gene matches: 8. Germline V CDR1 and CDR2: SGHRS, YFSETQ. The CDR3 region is CASSLGAGGSLETQYF. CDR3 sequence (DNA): TGCGCCAGCAGCTTGGGGGCGGGAGGTTCGTTAGAGACCCAGTACTTC.

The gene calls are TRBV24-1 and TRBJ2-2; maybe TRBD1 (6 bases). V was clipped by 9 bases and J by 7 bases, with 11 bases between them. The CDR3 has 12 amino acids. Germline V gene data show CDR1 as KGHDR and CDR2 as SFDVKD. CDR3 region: CATGEGVGELFF. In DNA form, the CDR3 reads TGTGCCACCGGCGAGGGGGTCGGGGAGCTGTTTTTT.

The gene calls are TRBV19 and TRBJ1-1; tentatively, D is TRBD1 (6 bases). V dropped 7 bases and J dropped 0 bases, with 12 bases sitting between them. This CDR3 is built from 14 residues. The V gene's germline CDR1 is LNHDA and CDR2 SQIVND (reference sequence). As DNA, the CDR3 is TGTGCCAGTATGAGTCAGGGGTTGAACACTGAAGCTTTCTTT. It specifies CASMSQGLNTEAFF.

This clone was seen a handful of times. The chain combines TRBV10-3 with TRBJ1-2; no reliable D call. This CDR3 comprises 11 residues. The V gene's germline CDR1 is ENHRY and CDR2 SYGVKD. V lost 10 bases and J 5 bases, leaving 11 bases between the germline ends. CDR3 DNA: TGTGCCACCTCGGACTTTTATGGCTACACCTTC. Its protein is CATSDFYGYTF.

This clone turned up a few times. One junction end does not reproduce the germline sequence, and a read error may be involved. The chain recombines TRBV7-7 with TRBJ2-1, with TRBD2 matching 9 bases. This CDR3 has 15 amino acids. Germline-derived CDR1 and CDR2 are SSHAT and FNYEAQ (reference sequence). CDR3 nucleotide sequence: TGTGCTAGCAGCTTAGGCGGGAGGGGTAAAAATGAGCAGTTCTTC. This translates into CASSLGGRGKNEQFF.

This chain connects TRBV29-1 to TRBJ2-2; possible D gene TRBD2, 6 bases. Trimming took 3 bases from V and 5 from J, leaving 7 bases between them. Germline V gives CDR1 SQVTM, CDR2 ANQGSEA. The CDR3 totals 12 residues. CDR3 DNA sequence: TGCAGCGTTGACCTAGCGACCGGGGAGCTGTTTTTT. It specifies CSVDLATGELFF.

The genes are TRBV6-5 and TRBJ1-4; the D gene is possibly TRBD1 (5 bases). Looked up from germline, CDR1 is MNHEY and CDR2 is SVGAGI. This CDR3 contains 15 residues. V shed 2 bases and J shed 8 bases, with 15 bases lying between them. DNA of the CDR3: TGTGCCAGCAGTTACGGGTTCCGGGGGGACGAAAAACTGTTTTTT. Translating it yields CASSYGFRGDEKLFF.